The T cell receptor (beta chain) described here comes from a study of cytomegalovirus exposure and HLA in healthy donors. Study-level information: Previous work identified roughly 110 million unique TCR beta sequences from 150 million to 200 million T cells. There were 75 million to 95 million unique TCRs (from HLA-typed donors) in an early data release.

The PCR made use of 60 Vbeta and 13 Jbeta primers. The repertoire was sequenced with immunoSEQ multiplex PCR; TCRdb's copy has only in-frame clones and lacks some. The sample has around 170,000 clones; 84% are singletons. Note on this clone: Its target is not known.

Notes on the study in general: As was reported, the HLA-A and HLA-B alleles of most subjects were accurately predicted from TCR beta sequences.

Germline assignment: CDR1 MGHDK and CDR2 SYGVNS. The CDR3 is 13 amino acids. V was clipped by 6 bases and J by 1 base, with 8 bases between them. All donors participated as healthy donors of bone marrow. The material sequenced was PBMCs. The chain links TRBV25-1 to TRBJ2-3; D is unclear. The sequence came from a woman aged 45-65 years in good health and CMV-seropositive. The CDR3 coding sequence is TGTGCCAGCAGCATCGGTGGCACAGATACGCAGTATTTT. It yields the protein CASSIGGTDTQYF.